Included here is one T cell receptor (beta chain) sequence, with context. V dropped 4 bases and J dropped 6; count of bases not matched to a gene: 16. Germline values: CDR1 SEHNR, CDR2 FQNEAQ (reference sequence). The CDR3 has 17 residues. The sample belongs to a study of blood T cell repertoires in COVID-19. As for the study in general: Researchers got acute and convalescent COVID-19 samples from the United States, Italy and Spain. In each case, the material was cDNA or gDNA derived from T cells, B-cell-depleted T cells, or PBMCs.

Some clones are missing from TCRdb's copy, which holds only in-frame ones; the method was immunoSEQ multiplex PCR. Altogether almost 70,000 clones are present, 75% to 90% being singletons, with the ten largest covering around 5%. This sequence joins TRBV7-9 and TRBJ2-5; 8 positions match TRBD2. This TCR came from a woman between 50 and 59 years old with active COVID-19. The material sequenced was peripheral blood. The chain's CDR3 is CASSSQIGTSISKTQYF. As DNA, the CDR3 is TGTGCCAGCAGCTCACAAATCGGGACTAGTATCTCAAAGACCCAGTACTTC. The full variable domain, rest sourced from reference TRBV7-9 and TRBJ2-5, is DTGVSQNPRHKITKRGQNVTFRCDPISEHNRLYWYRQTLGQGPEFLTYFQNEAQLEKSRLLSDRFSAERPKGSFSTLEIQRTEQGDSAMYLCASSSQIGTSISKTQYFGPGTRLLVL.